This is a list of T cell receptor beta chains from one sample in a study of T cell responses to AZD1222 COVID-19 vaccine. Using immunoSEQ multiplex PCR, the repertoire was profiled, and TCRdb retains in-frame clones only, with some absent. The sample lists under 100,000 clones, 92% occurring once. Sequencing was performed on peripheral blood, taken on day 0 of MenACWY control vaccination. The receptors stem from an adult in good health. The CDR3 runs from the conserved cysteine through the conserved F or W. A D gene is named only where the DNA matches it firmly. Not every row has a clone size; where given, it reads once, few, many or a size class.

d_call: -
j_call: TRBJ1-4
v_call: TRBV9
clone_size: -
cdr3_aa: CASSVAGLLSEKLFF
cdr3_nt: TGTGCCAGCAGCGTAGCGGGACTACTAAGTGAAAAACTGTTTTTT

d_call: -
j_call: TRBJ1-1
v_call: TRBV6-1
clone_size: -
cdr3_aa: CASSEVDRMNTEAFF
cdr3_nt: TGTGCCAGCAGTGAGGTCGACAGAATGAACACTGAAGCTTTCTTT

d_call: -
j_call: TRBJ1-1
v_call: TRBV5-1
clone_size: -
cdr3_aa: CASSPGVGAEAFF
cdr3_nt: TGCGCCAGCAGCCCGGGCGTCGGCGCTGAAGCTTTCTTT

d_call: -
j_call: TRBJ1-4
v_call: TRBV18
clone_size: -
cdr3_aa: CASSPSSQAKLFF
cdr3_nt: TGTGCCAGCTCACCAAGCAGTCAAGCAAAACTGTTTTTT

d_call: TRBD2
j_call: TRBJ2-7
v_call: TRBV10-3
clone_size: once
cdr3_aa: CAISGATSGSWREQYF
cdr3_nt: TGTGCCATCAGTGGGGCGACTAGCGGGAGTTGGCGGGAGCAGTACTTC

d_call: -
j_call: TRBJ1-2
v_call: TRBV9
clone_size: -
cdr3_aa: CASSVVAQCCGYTF
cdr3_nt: TGTGCCAGCAGCGTAGTGGCACAATGCTGTGGCTACACCTTC

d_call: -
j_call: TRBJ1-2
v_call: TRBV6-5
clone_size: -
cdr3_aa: CASSPGPGYGYTF
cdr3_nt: TGTGCCAGCAGTCCGGGACCGGGCTATGGCTACACCTTC

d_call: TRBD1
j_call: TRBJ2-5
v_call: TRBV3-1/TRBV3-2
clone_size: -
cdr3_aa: CASSQDPRGGTGAQYF
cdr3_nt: TGTGCCAGCAGCCAAGATCCCCGAGGAGGAACAGGGGCCCAGTACTTC

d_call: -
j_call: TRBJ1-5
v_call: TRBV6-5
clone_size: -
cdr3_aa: CASSYGGRKNQPQHF
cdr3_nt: TGTGCCAGCAGTTACGGGGGACGGAAGAATCAGCCCCAGCATTTT

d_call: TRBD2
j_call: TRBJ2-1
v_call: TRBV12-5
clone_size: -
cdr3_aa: CASGIFLAGSYNEQFF
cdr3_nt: TGTGCTAGTGGTATCTTCTTAGCGGGCTCCTACAATGAGCAGTTCTTC

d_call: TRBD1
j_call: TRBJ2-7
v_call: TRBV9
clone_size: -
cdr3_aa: CASGQGNYEQYF
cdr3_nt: TGTGCCAGCGGACAGGGCAACTACGAGCAGTACTTC